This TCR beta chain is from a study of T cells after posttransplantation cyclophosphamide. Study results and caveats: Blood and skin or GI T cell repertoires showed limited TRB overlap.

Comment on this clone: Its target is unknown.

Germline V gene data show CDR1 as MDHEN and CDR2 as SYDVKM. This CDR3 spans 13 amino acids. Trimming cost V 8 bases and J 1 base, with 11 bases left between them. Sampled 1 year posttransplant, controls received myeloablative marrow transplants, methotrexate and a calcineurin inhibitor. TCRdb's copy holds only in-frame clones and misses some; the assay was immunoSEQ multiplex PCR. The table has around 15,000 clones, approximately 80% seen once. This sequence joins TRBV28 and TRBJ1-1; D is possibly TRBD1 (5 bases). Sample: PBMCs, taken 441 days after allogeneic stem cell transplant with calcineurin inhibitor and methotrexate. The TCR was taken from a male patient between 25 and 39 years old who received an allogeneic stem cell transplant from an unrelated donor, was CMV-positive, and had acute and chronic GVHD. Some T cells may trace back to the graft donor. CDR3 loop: CASLDGGNTEAFF. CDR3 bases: TGTGCCAGCCTGGACGGGGGGAACACTGAAGCTTTCTTT.